The clone carrying this T cell receptor beta chain showed up many times. TCRdb reprocessed the 5' RACE reads via MiXCR and lists one record per CDR3 protein. The data contain tens of thousands of distinct CDR3 sequences, around 6% of them singletons. Trimming removed 4 bases at V and 8 bases at J, with 11 bases between. CDR3 size: 12 residues. The source of the sample is a study of early T cells in non-severe SARS-CoV-2 infection. The chain couples TRBV12-3 or TRBV12-4 to TRBJ1-1; weak D call: TRBD1 (5 bases). This specimen was whole blood, taken at baseline. The source of this sequence is an adult who was a healthcare worker with PCR-confirmed SARS-CoV-2 infection or an uninfected control (not recorded which). CDR3 in DNA: TGTGCCAGCAGTTCCGGGACTCAGGAAGCTTTCTTT. This translates into CASSSGTQEAFF.